This TCR beta chain came from a study of blood T cell repertoires in COVID-19. The ends were cut back, 6 bases at V and 2 bases at J, with 17 bases in the middle. Germline lookup yields CDR1 SNHLY and CDR2 FYNNEI. The CDR3 spans 16 residues. The table came from immunoSEQ multiplex PCR; TCRdb's copy has only in-frame clones and leaves some out. The top ten hold 9.5% to 11% of the sample, which has around 300,000 clones, roughly 85% seen once. Sequenced material: peripheral blood. This receptor was identified in a woman in her seventies with acute or convalescent COVID-19. This chain uses TRBV2 with TRBJ2-1; D might be TRBD2 (7 bases). The CDR3: CASRRFRGAPYNEQFF. CDR3 coding DNA: TGTGCCAGCAGGCGCTTTCGGGGGGCTCCCTACAATGAGCAGTTCTTC. The full variable domain, rest sourced from reference TRBV2 and TRBJ2-1, is EPEVTQTPSHQVTQMGQEVILRCVPISNHLYFYWYRQILGQKVEFLVSFYNNEISEKSEIFDDQFSVERPDGSNFTLKIRSTKLEDSAMYFCASRRFRGAPYNEQFFGPGTRLTVL.